This is a list of T cell receptor beta chains from one sample in a study of blood T cell repertoires in COVID-19. The data were produced by immunoSEQ multiplex PCR, yet TCRdb's version contains in-frame clones alone and is incomplete. Found here are 300,000 to 350,000 clones, roughly 87% of them singletons; the top ten hold over 3.5%. Sequencing input: peripheral blood. These receptors were taken from a woman aged 60-75 years with COVID-19, enrolled during active disease. The CDR3 runs from the conserved cysteine through the conserved F or W. Fields, in order: J gene, V gene, D gene, CDR3 protein, CDR3 DNA. The D gene is left open where the match is weak.

j_gene: TRBJ2-7
v_gene: TRBV28
d_gene: -
CDR3aa: CASSAGQQYF
CDR3nt: TGTGCCAGCAGCGCGGGCCAGCAGTACTTC

j_gene: TRBJ1-2
v_gene: TRBV15
d_gene: -
CDR3aa: CATSRDNIYGYTF
CDR3nt: TGTGCCACCAGCAGAGATAATATCTATGGCTACACCTTC

j_gene: TRBJ1-1
v_gene: TRBV7-9
d_gene: -
CDR3aa: CASSPYRENTEAFF
CDR3nt: TGTGCCAGCAGCCCCTACAGGGAGAACACTGAAGCTTTCTTT

j_gene: TRBJ1-3
v_gene: TRBV3-1/TRBV3-2
d_gene: -
CDR3aa: CASSHYGGTGNTIYF
CDR3nt: TGTGCCAGCAGCCACTACGGGGGTACTGGAAACACCATATATTTT

j_gene: TRBJ1-3
v_gene: TRBV7-9
d_gene: -
CDR3aa: CASSLVGRRGGNTIYF
CDR3nt: TGTGCCAGCAGCTTAGTGGGGCGCAGGGGTGGAAACACCATATATTTT

j_gene: TRBJ1-5
v_gene: TRBV7-2
d_gene: -
CDR3aa: CASSLLSGGGLQPQHF
CDR3nt: TGTGCCAGCAGCTTACTGTCCGGGGGGGGTCTTCAGCCCCAGCATTTT

j_gene: TRBJ1-6
v_gene: TRBV6-1
d_gene: -
CDR3aa: CASSEKQSWANSPLHF
CDR3nt: TGTGCCAGCAGTGAAAAGCAGAGTTGGGCTAATTCACCCCTCCACTTT

j_gene: TRBJ1-1
v_gene: TRBV7-8
d_gene: -
CDR3aa: CASSLGQGRAAFF
CDR3nt: TGTGCCAGCAGCTTAGGGCAGGGGCGCGCAGCTTTCTTT

j_gene: TRBJ2-7
v_gene: TRBV3-1/TRBV3-2
d_gene: TRBD1
CDR3aa: CASSQAGTGGLEQYF
CDR3nt: TGTGCCAGCAGCCAAGCCGGGACAGGGGGCCTCGAGCAGTACTTC

j_gene: TRBJ2-7
v_gene: TRBV13
d_gene: -
CDR3aa: CASTRVENEQYF
CDR3nt: TGTGCCAGCACCAGGGTCGAGAACGAGCAGTACTTC